This TCR beta chain is from a study of cytomegalovirus exposure and HLA in healthy donors. The overall study: A preliminary data release comprised about 85 million unique TCRs obtained from HLA-typed donors.

Both 60 Vbeta primers and 13 Jbeta primers went into the PCR. This table comes from immunoSEQ multiplex PCR, and its TCRdb copy is limited to in-frame clones, with some not included. Of around 110,000 clones in the sample, around 75% were seen once. The study's findings and limits: There were a few CMV-associated chains whose specificity for CMV antigens was confirmed in vitro. The authors enumerated some 170 TCR beta chains as linked to cytomegalovirus.

Germline V gene sequence: CDR1 MDHEN, CDR2 SYDVKM. CDR3 length equals 14 residues. The V and J ends lost 1 base and 1 base respectively, with 5 bases between them. As regards this clone: Its antigen is still unknown.

This rearrangement joins TRBV28 to TRBJ1-5; the D is unclear. The origin of this receptor is a woman younger than 35 in good health and CMV-seronegative. The sample taken for sequencing was PBMCs. The CDR3 reads CASSLFRSNQPQHF. In DNA, the CDR3 is TGTGCCAGCAGTTTATTTAGAAGCAATCAGCCCCAGCATTTT.